The subject of this entry is one T cell receptor beta chain. This sample is part of a study of blood T cells in healthy people across ages. Study information: Every two T cells gave about one barcoded beta molecule via template switching.

For the second PCR, which ran for roughly 7 to 11 cycles, a sample-barcoded 5' primer and a J-beta primer mix were used. Carrying 12 random nucleotides, a template-switch adaptor labeled each individual cDNA molecule. A minimum of 3 million CDR3-containing paired-end reads was obtained for each sample. TCRdb reprocessed the 5' RACE reads via MiXCR and lists one record per CDR3 protein. The profile shows about 1.8 million distinct CDR3 sequences, around 48% of them singletons. V was trimmed by 2 bases and J by 1 base, leaving 13 bases between them. CDR1 is MDHEN, CDR2 SYDVKM, per germline. The CDR3 has 16 residues.

The origin of this receptor is a woman aged 40 to 55 in good health. The gene calls are TRBV28 and TRBJ2-3; a weak D match, TRBD2 (6 bases). The specimen was blood. CDR3 residues: CASSLSGFPRTDTQYF. As DNA, the CDR3 is TGTGCCAGCAGTTTAAGCGGGTTTCCGCGCACAGATACGCAGTATTTT.